Listed below are T cell receptor beta chains from one sample, sequenced in a study of blood T cell repertoires in COVID-19. Sequencing was performed with immunoSEQ multiplex PCR; in TCRdb, only in-frame clones are kept and a portion is missing. The sample has roughly 120,000 clones; 60% to 85% are singletons. The sample comprised peripheral blood. These receptors were obtained from a human donor with acute or convalescent COVID-19. The donor label of this sample is uncertain. Both conserved end residues are part of each CDR3. Each record gives: J gene, D gene, clone size, V gene, CDR3 protein, CDR3 DNA. D genes are given only for firm matches. The size of a clone is reported for some rows only, either as once, few or many, or as a class for expanded clones.

>TRBJ2-7|TRBD2|-|TRBV4-1
CASSQDFGGFTYEQYF
TGCGCCAGCAGCCAAGATTTCGGGGGGTTTACCTACGAGCAGTACTTC
>TRBJ2-2|-|-|TRBV6-2/TRBV6-3
CASSYSDSGGELFF
TGTGCCAGCAGTTACTCGGATTCGGGCGGGGAGCTGTTTTTT
>TRBJ1-1|TRBD1|-|TRBV5-6
CASSGYRGTEAFF
TGTGCCAGCAGCGGGTACAGGGGCACTGAAGCTTTCTTT
>TRBJ1-2|TRBD1|-|TRBV6-5
CASTRTGNNYGYTF
TGTGCCAGCACCCGGACAGGCAATAACTATGGCTACACCTTC
>TRBJ1-3|TRBD1|few|TRBV5-1
CASSLWTGGGNTIYF
TGCGCCAGCAGCTTGTGGACAGGGGGAGGAAACACCATATATTTT
>TRBJ1-6|TRBD1|-|TRBV28
CASSLDRGGSPLHF
TGTGCCAGCAGTTTAGACAGGGGAGGCTCACCCCTCCACTTT
>TRBJ1-4|TRBD1|-|TRBV5-6
CASSLTGQGNEKLFF
TGTGCCAGCAGCTTGACGGGACAGGGGAATGAAAAACTGTTTTTT
>TRBJ1-1|-|few|TRBV5-1
CASSGGRDTLNTEAFF
TGCGCCAGCAGCGGAGGACGGGACACCTTGAACACTGAAGCTTTCTTT
>TRBJ1-1|-|-|TRBV5-1
CASRPDKNTEAFF
TGCGCCAGCAGACCGGACAAGAACACTGAAGCTTTCTTT
>TRBJ1-1|-|-|TRBV14
CASSQDLYTEAFF
TGTGCCAGCAGCCAAGATCTGTACACTGAAGCTTTCTTT
>TRBJ1-4|-|once|TRBV6-5
CARWKWGRDEKLFF
TGTGCCCGGTGGAAGTGGGGGCGGGATGAAAAACTGTTTTTT
>TRBJ1-6|TRBD1|-|TRBV10-1
CASRQGSWNSPLHF
TGCGCCAGCCGACAGGGGAGTTGGAATTCACCCCTCCACTTT
>TRBJ1-5|-|few|TRBV19
CASSWGHQPQHF
TGTGCCAGTAGTTGGGGGCATCAGCCCCAGCATTTT
>TRBJ2-5|TRBD1|-|TRBV7-2
CASSLGTVRGIGTQYF
TGTGCCAGCAGCTTGGGGACAGTCCGAGGAATCGGGACCCAGTACTTC
>TRBJ2-6|-|-|TRBV7-9
CASSYLGGGGAGANVLTF
TGTGCCAGCAGCTACCTCGGGGGTGGAGGTGCTGGGGCCAACGTCCTGACTTTC
>TRBJ2-7|-|few|TRBV28
CASSNDQGFHEQYF
TGTGCCAGCTCAAATGACCAGGGTTTCCACGAGCAGTACTTC
>TRBJ1-4|TRBD1|-|TRBV11-2
CASSPDRALDSEKLFF
TGTGCCAGCAGCCCGGACAGGGCGTTAGACAGTGAAAAACTGTTTTTT
>TRBJ1-1|TRBD1|-|TRBV30
CACRPTGAEAFF
TGTGCCTGTCGACCAACAGGGGCTGAAGCTTTCTTT
>TRBJ2-5|-|-|TRBV7-2
CASSLGTRAQETQYF
TGTGCCAGCAGCTTAGGGACGAGGGCCCAAGAGACCCAGTACTTC
>TRBJ2-1|TRBD1|-|TRBV7-9
CASSLTGDSYNEQFF
TGTGCCAGCAGTTTAACAGGGGACTCCTACAATGAGCAGTTCTTC
>TRBJ1-5|TRBD1|once|TRBV7-8
CASSSRDRENQPQHF
TGTGCCAGCAGCTCCCGGGACAGGGAAAATCAGCCCCAGCATTTT
>TRBJ2-2|TRBD2|-|TRBV28
CASSLGGAGTGELFF
TGTGCCAGCAGTTTGGGAGGGGCAGGCACCGGGGAGCTGTTTTTT
>TRBJ2-1|-|-|TRBV25-1
CASSGRFWSRSSYNEQFF
TGTGCCAGCAGTGGGAGATTCTGGTCCCGGAGCTCCTACAATGAGCAGTTCTTC
>TRBJ1-4|-|few|TRBV7-2
CASSFQSGNEKLFF
TGTGCCAGCAGCTTTCAATCGGGGAATGAAAAACTGTTTTTT
>TRBJ1-2|-|-|TRBV19
CASSPGRAGGYTF
TGTGCCAGTAGTCCGGGGAGGGCAGGAGGCTACACCTTC
>TRBJ2-7|TRBD2|many|TRBV11-2
CASSGTSGAASSYEQYF
TGTGCCAGCAGCGGGACTAGCGGGGCGGCCTCTAGCTACGAGCAGTACTTC
>TRBJ2-3|-|-|TRBV19
CASSRNRGTDTQYF
TGTGCCAGTAGTAGAAACAGGGGCACAGATACGCAGTATTTT
>TRBJ1-2|-|-|TRBV5-1
CASSFGQNYGYTF
TGCGCCAGCAGCTTTGGACAGAACTATGGCTACACCTTC
>TRBJ1-1|-|-|TRBV19
CASSILGGGATEAFF
TGTGCCAGTAGTATCCTTGGGGGGGGAGCCACTGAAGCTTTCTTT
>TRBJ2-3|TRBD2|-|TRBV7-6
CASSSWTSGGGTDTQYF
TGTGCCAGCAGCTCCTGGACTAGCGGGGGAGGCACAGATACGCAGTATTTT
>TRBJ1-2|-|-|TRBV25-1
CASSGRRQATNYGYTF
TGTGCCAGCAGTGGGCGGAGGCAGGCGACTAACTATGGCTACACCTTC
>TRBJ2-1|TRBD1|-|TRBV6-6
CASSYSGTGVNEQFF
TGTGCCAGCAGTTACTCCGGGACAGGGGTCAATGAGCAGTTCTTC
>TRBJ2-5|-|-|TRBV6-5
CASERDSQETQYF
TGTGCCAGCGAGAGGGACTCCCAAGAGACCCAGTACTTC